The TCR beta chain under discussion was sequenced for a study of regulatory T cells in long-lasting Graves disease. Time point denoted: newly diagnosed GD, antithyroid drugs for less than 3 months. PBMC RNA served as the TCR library source. There are many counts of this clonotype. Germline V CDR1 and CDR2: KGHDR, SFDVKD. Trimming left V 3 bases short and J 3 bases short, with 10 bases between. The CDR3 runs 14 residues. Arm-PCR of CDR3 regions and iRepertoire HTBI primers were the basis on which TCR beta libraries were built. Using its own MiXCR run on the multiplex PCR reads, TCRdb lists one record per CDR3 protein. This sample has about 540,000 distinct CDR3 sequences; about 14% occur once, and the top ten carry 8% to 10%. Another study also made use of these data, one on T cells in Graves' hyperthyroidism and ophthalmopathy.

The source was peripheral blood mononuclear cells (PBMCs), collected at new diagnosis, from a patient treated with antithyroid drugs. The gene calls are TRBV24-1 and TRBJ1-2; D is undetermined. This receptor was obtained from a young man with Graves disease. In nucleotides, the CDR3 is TGTGCCACCAGTGATCCTACCGGGTACTATGGCTACACCTTC. It codes for CATSDPTGYYGYTF.